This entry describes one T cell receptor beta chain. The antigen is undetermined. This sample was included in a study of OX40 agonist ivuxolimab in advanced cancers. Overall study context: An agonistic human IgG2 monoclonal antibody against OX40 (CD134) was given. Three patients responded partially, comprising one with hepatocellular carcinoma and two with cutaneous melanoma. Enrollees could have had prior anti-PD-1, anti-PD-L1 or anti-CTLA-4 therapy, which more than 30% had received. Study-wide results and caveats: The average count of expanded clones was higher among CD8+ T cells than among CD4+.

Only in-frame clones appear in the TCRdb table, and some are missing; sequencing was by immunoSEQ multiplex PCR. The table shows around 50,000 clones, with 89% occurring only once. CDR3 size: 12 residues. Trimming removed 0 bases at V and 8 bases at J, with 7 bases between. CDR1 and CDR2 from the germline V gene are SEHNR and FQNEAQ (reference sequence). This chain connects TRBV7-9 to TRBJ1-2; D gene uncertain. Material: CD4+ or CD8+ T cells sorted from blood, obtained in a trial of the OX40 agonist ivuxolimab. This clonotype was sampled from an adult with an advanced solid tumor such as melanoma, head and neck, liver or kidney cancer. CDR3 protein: CASSLAERGYTF. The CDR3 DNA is TGTGCCAGCAGCTTAGCAGAACGCGGCTACACCTTC.